The clone carrying this T cell receptor (beta chain) was recorded a few times. Antigen unknown. Using its own MiXCR run on the 5' RACE reads, TCRdb lists one record per CDR3 protein. The table includes 450,000 or so distinct CDR3 sequences, about 23% detected once. This entry comes from a study of T-cell memory formation after mild COVID-19. Study outcomes and limitations: The study detected some responding clones in pre-infection memory, suggesting cross-reactive memory joined.

Sequencing used PBMCs or a T cell subset sorted from them (not recorded which). This sequence originates from an adult woman who had mild COVID-19 (a few samples of this study predate the infection). Cell type and time point are not known.

CDR3: CASSGTGTYTGELFF. As DNA, the CDR3 is TGTGCCAGCAGCGGGACCGGGACTTACACCGGGGAGCTGTTTTTT. The chain couples TRBV7-2 to TRBJ2-2; TRBD2 might be the D (6 bases). V lost 5 bases and J lost 3, with 13 bases in between. Germline V gene lookup returns CDR1 SGHTA and CDR2 FQGNSA. CDR3 length: 15 residues.